Listed below are T cell receptor beta chains from one sample, sequenced in a study of T cell repertoires in cytomegalovirus infection. No antigens are known for them. One entry per CDR3 protein results from TCRdb running MiXCR on the reads. The table records some 900,000 distinct CDR3 sequences, about 30% of them present only once. The input for sequencing was cultured CD8+ T cells from PBMCs, taken from culture after CMV antigen stimulation. The receptors derive from a human donor in good health (CMV status not recorded). Some clones in this sample may be carry-over from other donors' samples. Both conserved end residues are part of each CDR3.

v_gene	j_gene	CDR3aa
TRBV5-6	TRBJ2-5	CASSLGHFQETQYF
TRBV20-1	TRBJ1-6	CSARDRSDTNNSPLHF
TRBV4-1	TRBJ2-2	CASSQDVVGGNTGELFF
TRBV19	TRBJ1-2	CASTPSSYGYTF
TRBV6-6	TRBJ2-2	CASSRDRGGTGELFF
TRBV28	TRBJ2-1	CASSIPPAGGPEQFF
TRBV6-1	TRBJ1-2	CASSEVGRESYGYTF
TRBV12-3/TRBV12-4	TRBJ2-5	CASSPGKQETQYF
TRBV5-6	TRBJ2-7	CASSADRSTPVYEQYF
TRBV12-3/TRBV12-4	TRBJ2-7	CASSFGTGLYEQYF
TRBV19	TRBJ1-3	CASTAGPFSGNTIYF
TRBV7-8	TRBJ1-1	CASSFRTAMNTEAFF
TRBV7-6	TRBJ2-3	CASSPEAIPQSTDTQYF
TRBV11-1	TRBJ1-2	CASSFEGGYGYTF
TRBV20-1	TRBJ1-2	CSATGQTANYGYTF
TRBV28	TRBJ2-5	CASSSSSGPHQETQYF
TRBV2	TRBJ2-1	CASSEALPGRGNEQFF
TRBV2	TRBJ2-3	CASSEKGLTQYF
TRBV15	TRBJ1-2	CTTSRVGFSLYGYTF
TRBV27	TRBJ2-1	CASSLRFRGEQFF
TRBV7-9	TRBJ2-1	CASSLVVVSYNEQFF
TRBV7-2	TRBJ2-5	CASRPKRGPRETQYF
TRBV7-2	TRBJ2-5	CASSLATSFEETQYF
TRBV27	TRBJ1-1	CASSLLARGTEAFF
TRBV27	TRBJ2-5	CASSLRSPGETQYF
TRBV11-3	TRBJ2-1	CASSTRTVPYNEQFF
TRBV9	TRBJ2-1	CASSVGGGGDSYNEQFF
TRBV10-3	TRBJ1-2	CAIKAQGPDFCYTF
TRBV12-3/TRBV12-4	TRBJ1-6	CASSLFVGQGSSYNSPLHF
TRBV6-1	TRBJ2-5	CASSESSPYF
TRBV6-5	TRBJ2-1	CASSLSPWTGMSGGADGGEQFF
TRBV29-1	TRBJ2-3	CSAVFRGAGTDTQYF
TRBV7-6	TRBJ2-2	CASSHGTSGELFF
TRBV12-3/TRBV12-4	TRBJ1-1	CASTTDRVVLDTEAFF
TRBV7-9	TRBJ1-2	CASSLQGIDGYTF
TRBV2	TRBJ2-1	CASSGTRFSGSYNEQFF
TRBV7-6	TRBJ2-1	CASSLTSGGPGEQFF
TRBV20-1	TRBJ1-4	CSARESSGATNEKLFF
TRBV7-2	TRBJ2-1	CASSIEGVYNEQFF
TRBV24-1	TRBJ2-3	CATSDRTHGDTDTQYF
TRBV28	TRBJ2-2	CASTSGTVETGELFF
TRBV7-9	TRBJ2-1	CAITLGLSSYNEQFF
TRBV7-9	TRBJ2-1	CASNLERNEQFF
TRBV2	TRBJ1-1	CASNPVTGDEAFF
TRBV9	TRBJ2-1	CASSVAQRGGPNEQFF
TRBV7-9	TRBJ1-5	CASSLGNRGRNQPQHF
TRBV11-3	TRBJ2-5	CASSQDSYQETQYF
TRBV27	TRBJ2-2	CASSSGVVELFF
TRBV9	TRBJ2-5	CASSPGGSGGTQYF
TRBV19	TRBJ1-4	CASSIRAGLLFF